Listed below are T cell receptor beta chains from one sample, sequenced in a study of cytomegalovirus exposure and HLA in healthy donors. Data came from immunoSEQ multiplex PCR; TCRdb stores just in-frame clones and leaves some out. The sample yields under 150,000 clones, roughly 80% seen once. The specimen was PBMCs. The origin of the receptors is a woman in her 50s in good health and CMV-seronegative. The CDR3 runs from the conserved cysteine through the conserved F or W. The order of the fields is V gene, D gene, clone size, J gene, CDR3 DNA, CDR3 protein. A D gene is named only where the DNA matches it firmly. Rows give clone size only sometimes, using once, few, many, or a class for an expanded clone.

v_call: TRBV6-5; d_call: TRBD1; clone_size: -; j_call: TRBJ1-1; cdr3_nt: TGTGCCAGCAGTCGGGGGGGACAGAGAAGCACTGAAGCCTTCTTT; cdr3_aa: CASSRGGQRSTEAFF
v_call: TRBV28; d_call: TRBD2; clone_size: -; j_call: TRBJ2-3; cdr3_nt: TGTGCCAGCAGCGCCATGTCCTGGGGAGGGGATACGCAGTATTTT; cdr3_aa: CASSAMSWGGDTQYF
v_call: TRBV5-4; d_call: -; clone_size: -; j_call: TRBJ2-7; cdr3_nt: TGTGCCAGCAGCACCCCCACAGGGCTCGAGTCCTACGAGCAGTACTTC; cdr3_aa: CASSTPTGLESYEQYF
v_call: TRBV5-6; d_call: TRBD1; clone_size: -; j_call: TRBJ2-7; cdr3_nt: TGTGCCAGCAGCTTGGGCGGGACAGGGGGCCGCTACGAGCAGTACTTC; cdr3_aa: CASSLGGTGGRYEQYF
v_call: TRBV7-8; d_call: -; clone_size: -; j_call: TRBJ1-1; cdr3_nt: TGTGCCAGCAGCCCCCGGGGGGAGTACACTGAAGCTTTCTTT; cdr3_aa: CASSPRGEYTEAFF
v_call: TRBV6-5; d_call: -; clone_size: -; j_call: TRBJ2-2; cdr3_nt: TGTGCCAGCAGTTACAGACTGGATACCGGGGAGCTGTTTTTT; cdr3_aa: CASSYRLDTGELFF
v_call: TRBV23-1; d_call: TRBD1; clone_size: -; j_call: TRBJ2-7; cdr3_nt: TGCGCCAGCAGCCTAAAAGACAGGGGGCGGAAAAACGAGCAGTACTTC; cdr3_aa: CASSLKDRGRKNEQYF
v_call: TRBV7-3; d_call: TRBD1; clone_size: -; j_call: TRBJ2-2; cdr3_nt: TGTGCCAGCAGCTCGCCGGGACAGGGAGGGCACGGGGAGCTGTTTTTT; cdr3_aa: CASSSPGQGGHGELFF
v_call: TRBV7-3; d_call: TRBD1; clone_size: -; j_call: TRBJ1-2; cdr3_nt: TGTGCCAGCAGCCCACAGGGGCGATCCTATGGCTACACCTTC; cdr3_aa: CASSPQGRSYGYTF
v_call: TRBV13; d_call: TRBD1; clone_size: -; j_call: TRBJ1-4; cdr3_nt: TGTGCCAGCAGCAAATTGGTGGGACAGGGGGCAACGCGGCTGTTTTTT; cdr3_aa: CASSKLVGQGATRLFF
v_call: TRBV5-6; d_call: -; clone_size: -; j_call: TRBJ2-3; cdr3_nt: TGTGCCAGCAGCCCGTCGGGGGACCCCTGGGTGGATACGCAGTATTTT; cdr3_aa: CASSPSGDPWVDTQYF
v_call: TRBV19; d_call: -; clone_size: few; j_call: TRBJ2-7; cdr3_nt: TGTGCCAGTAGTACCTACATGGGTAGGGGGAAGGCGGACGAGCAGTACTTC; cdr3_aa: CASSTYMGRGKADEQYF
v_call: TRBV7-7; d_call: -; clone_size: -; j_call: TRBJ2-1; cdr3_nt: TGTGCTAGCAGCTCGACGCGCGAGACGGGTGAGCAGTTCTTC; cdr3_aa: CASSSTRETGEQFF
v_call: TRBV19; d_call: -; clone_size: -; j_call: TRBJ2-7; cdr3_nt: TGTGCCAGTAGTATCCGGGGCGAGCAGTACTTC; cdr3_aa: CASSIRGEQYF
v_call: TRBV6-5; d_call: TRBD1; clone_size: -; j_call: TRBJ2-7; cdr3_nt: TGTGCCAGCAGTTACCTTGGGGACAGCTCCTACGAGCAGTACTTC; cdr3_aa: CASSYLGDSSYEQYF
v_call: TRBV6-5; d_call: -; clone_size: -; j_call: TRBJ2-6; cdr3_nt: TGTGCCGGTCTGGCATTTACTGGGGCCAACGTCCTGACTTTC; cdr3_aa: CAGLAFTGANVLTF
v_call: TRBV7-6; d_call: TRBD1; clone_size: -; j_call: TRBJ2-2; cdr3_nt: TGTGCCAGCAGCGGTAGGCCCACAGGGGGCCCATACACCGGGGAGCTGTTTTTT; cdr3_aa: CASSGRPTGGPYTGELFF
v_call: TRBV2; d_call: TRBD1; clone_size: few; j_call: TRBJ2-7; cdr3_nt: TGTGCCAGCAGTGGGACAGGGAGCGGCGAGCAGTACTTC; cdr3_aa: CASSGTGSGEQYF
v_call: TRBV2; d_call: TRBD1; clone_size: few; j_call: TRBJ2-2; cdr3_nt: TGTGCCAGCAGACGGACAGGGGACACCGGGGAGCTGTTTTTT; cdr3_aa: CASRRTGDTGELFF
v_call: TRBV19; d_call: TRBD1; clone_size: -; j_call: TRBJ2-7; cdr3_nt: TGTGCCAGTAGTGCCCCGGACAGGCCCGAGCAGTACTTC; cdr3_aa: CASSAPDRPEQYF
v_call: TRBV29-1; d_call: TRBD1; clone_size: few; j_call: TRBJ2-4; cdr3_nt: TGCAGCGGGGGAGGACAGGGCGACATTCAGTACTTC; cdr3_aa: CSGGGQGDIQYF
v_call: TRBV4-1; d_call: TRBD1; clone_size: -; j_call: TRBJ1-3; cdr3_nt: TGCGCCAGCAGCCGTACCGGGACAGGGTTTGGAAACACCATATATTTT; cdr3_aa: CASSRTGTGFGNTIYF
v_call: TRBV7-6; d_call: TRBD1; clone_size: few; j_call: TRBJ1-1; cdr3_nt: TGTGCCAGCAGCTCCCAAGACAGGGGCACTGAAGCTTTCTTT; cdr3_aa: CASSSQDRGTEAFF
v_call: TRBV6-5; d_call: TRBD1; clone_size: -; j_call: TRBJ2-7; cdr3_nt: TGTGCCAGCAGGATGCCGGGACAGTCTTACGAGCAGTACTTC; cdr3_aa: CASRMPGQSYEQYF
v_call: TRBV5-1; d_call: -; clone_size: -; j_call: TRBJ2-1; cdr3_nt: TGCGCCAGCAGTTTGGAGGGGTCGTCCTACAATGAGCAGTTCTTC; cdr3_aa: CASSLEGSSYNEQFF
v_call: TRBV19; d_call: -; clone_size: once; j_call: TRBJ2-2; cdr3_nt: TGTGCCAGTAGTACTGGACTTCCTGTTCTCGGTGGCGGGGAGCTGTTTTTT; cdr3_aa: CASSTGLPVLGGGELFF
v_call: TRBV12-5; d_call: TRBD1; clone_size: -; j_call: TRBJ1-6; cdr3_nt: TGTGCTAGTGGCCGGGACAGGCTGAATTCACCCCTCCACTTT; cdr3_aa: CASGRDRLNSPLHF
v_call: TRBV6-5; d_call: -; clone_size: few; j_call: TRBJ1-1; cdr3_nt: TGTGCCAGCACCGGACAAAGAACCACTGAAGCTTTCTTT; cdr3_aa: CASTGQRTTEAFF
v_call: TRBV5-1; d_call: -; clone_size: few; j_call: TRBJ2-7; cdr3_nt: TGCGCCAGCAGCCTAGGTCCCTCCTCAGGGACCTACGAGCAGTACTTC; cdr3_aa: CASSLGPSSGTYEQYF
v_call: TRBV6-6; d_call: -; clone_size: -; j_call: TRBJ1-2; cdr3_nt: TGTGCCAGCAGTTACTCCGAGGGAGACGGCTACACCTTC; cdr3_aa: CASSYSEGDGYTF
v_call: TRBV6-5; d_call: -; clone_size: -; j_call: TRBJ1-2; cdr3_nt: TGTGCCAGCAGTCCCTATCGGACAGCTTTAAATGGCTACACCTTC; cdr3_aa: CASSPYRTALNGYTF
v_call: TRBV11-3; d_call: -; clone_size: -; j_call: TRBJ2-7; cdr3_nt: TGTGCCAGCAGCTTAGGGAGAAATAACGAGCAGTACTTC; cdr3_aa: CASSLGRNNEQYF
v_call: TRBV2; d_call: TRBD1; clone_size: -; j_call: TRBJ1-5; cdr3_nt: TGTGCCAGCAGTCCCGGGACAGCCCGGAATCAGCCCCAGCATTTT; cdr3_aa: CASSPGTARNQPQHF
v_call: TRBV29-1; d_call: -; clone_size: -; j_call: TRBJ2-1; cdr3_nt: TGCAGCGTTACACAGGTCTACAATGAGCAGTTCTTC; cdr3_aa: CSVTQVYNEQFF
v_call: TRBV7-3; d_call: TRBD2; clone_size: -; j_call: TRBJ2-3; cdr3_nt: TGTGCCAGCAGCCCGGGACTAGCGGAGAGCACAGATACGCAGTATTTT; cdr3_aa: CASSPGLAESTDTQYF
v_call: TRBV10-3; d_call: TRBD1; clone_size: -; j_call: TRBJ1-5; cdr3_nt: TGTGCCATCAGTGCCGGACAGGGTGGCAATCAGCCCCAGCATTTT; cdr3_aa: CAISAGQGGNQPQHF
v_call: TRBV9; d_call: -; clone_size: -; j_call: TRBJ1-6; cdr3_nt: TGTGCCAGCAGCCAATCAGGGGACGGTTCACCCCTCCACTTT; cdr3_aa: CASSQSGDGSPLHF